This T cell receptor beta chain is from a study of T cells in Graves' hyperthyroidism and ophthalmopathy. At the level of the study: Any treatment followed the collection of peripheral blood at initial diagnosis. The study's findings and limits: Blood also held most thyroid clonotypes expanded beyond 0.001.

V gave up 0 bases and J gave up 5 bases; unmatched junction bases: 4. Per the germline V gene, CDR1 is MNHEY and CDR2 is SMNVEV (reference sequence). The CDR3 consists of 16 residues. This clonotype was counted only a few times. Its antigen is unidentified. Amplified TCR beta CDR3 regions derived from RNA transcripts. First-round RT-PCR of the TCR CDR3 relied on the HTBI primer set. From the multiplex PCR reads, TCRdb called clonotypes with MiXCR, one entry per CDR3 protein. Altogether around 500,000 distinct CDR3 sequences are present, about 16% being singletons, with the ten largest covering approximately 30%.

The sample taken for sequencing was blood. The TCR originated in a woman under 40 with Graves' ophthalmopathy. The chain links TRBV27 to TRBJ2-7, with TRBD2 matching over 13 bases. CDR3 loop: CASSLSELAGGDEQYF. The CDR3 DNA sequence: TGTGCCAGCAGTTTATCCGAACTAGCGGGAGGGGACGAGCAGTACTTC.